This TCR beta chain was sequenced for a study of T cell responses to AZD1222 COVID-19 vaccine. The wider study: Both about-4-week and about-12-week second-dose recipients were combined. Points from the study as a whole: Clonal diversity may have been underestimated, and the donors were mostly white British, with more females than males. The study found vaccine-associated CD4 TCRs spanning spike, dominant at 160-218 and 743-854. Two AZD1222 administrations were followed by greater Spike-specific TCR breadth and depth.

Using immunoSEQ multiplex PCR, the repertoire was profiled, and TCRdb retains in-frame clones only, with some absent. The sample yields 100,000 or so clones, around nine tenths seen once. Of note for this clone: Its antigen is still unknown.

The germline CDR1 and CDR2 sequences are SGHRS and YFSETQ. Trimming took 3 bases from V and 5 from J, leaving 21 bases between them. The CDR3 has 16 residues. The chain links TRBV5-1 to TRBJ2-7; D is uncertain. This receptor was taken from an adult in good health. Sample: peripheral blood, taken on day 0 of AZD1222 vaccination. The chain's CDR3 is CASSSTPSRAWDEQYF. The CDR3 DNA reads as TGCGCCAGCAGCTCAACCCCTAGTAGGGCCTGGGACGAGCAGTACTTC.